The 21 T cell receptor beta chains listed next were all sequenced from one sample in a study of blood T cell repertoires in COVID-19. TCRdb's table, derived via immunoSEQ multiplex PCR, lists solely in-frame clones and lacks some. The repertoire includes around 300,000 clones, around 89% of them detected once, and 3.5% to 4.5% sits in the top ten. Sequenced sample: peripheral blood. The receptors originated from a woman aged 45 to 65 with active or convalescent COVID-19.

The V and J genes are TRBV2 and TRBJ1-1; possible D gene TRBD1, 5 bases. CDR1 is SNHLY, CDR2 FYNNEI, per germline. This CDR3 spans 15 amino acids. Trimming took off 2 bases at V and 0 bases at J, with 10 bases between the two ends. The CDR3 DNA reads TGTGCCAGCAGTGAAAGTCCAGGGTTGAACACTGAAGCTTTCTTT. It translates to CASSESPGLNTEAFF.

The CDR3 region has the DNA TGCAGTGCTAGTCAACCTCTAGCGGGAGCAGGCTACGAGCAGTACTTC. Residues: CSASQPLAGAGYEQYF. The V gene is TRBV20-1, the J gene TRBJ2-7, with TRBD2 matching 10 bases. The V gene end was trimmed by 3 bases and the J gene end by 3 bases; junction bases not matched to a gene: 11. There are 16 residues in the CDR3. Germline values: CDR1 DFQATT, CDR2 SNEGSKA (reference sequence).

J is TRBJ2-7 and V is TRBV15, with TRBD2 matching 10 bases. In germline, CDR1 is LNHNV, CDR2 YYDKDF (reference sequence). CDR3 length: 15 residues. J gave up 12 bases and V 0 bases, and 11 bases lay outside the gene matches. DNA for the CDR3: TGTGCCACCAGCAGAGATACGGCTAGCGGGAGCGGACCGTACTTC. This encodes CATSRDTASGSGPYF.

CDR3 sequence reads: CASSYESLYYEQYF. The CDR3 nucleotides are TGTGCCAGCAGTTACGAATCCCTATATTACGAGCAGTACTTC. The V gene is TRBV6-2 or TRBV6-3, the J gene TRBJ2-7, with D uncertain. V lost 2 bases and J 4 bases, leaving 12 bases between the germline ends. The germline CDR1 and CDR2 sequences are MNHEY and SVGEGT. The CDR3 has 14 amino acids.

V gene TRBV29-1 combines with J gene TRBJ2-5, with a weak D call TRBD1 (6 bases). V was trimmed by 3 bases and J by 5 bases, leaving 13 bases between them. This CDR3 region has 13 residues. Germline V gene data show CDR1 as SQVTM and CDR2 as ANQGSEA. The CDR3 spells CSVEEPGVETQYF. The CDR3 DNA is TGCAGCGTTGAGGAACCAGGGGTGGAGACCCAGTACTTC.

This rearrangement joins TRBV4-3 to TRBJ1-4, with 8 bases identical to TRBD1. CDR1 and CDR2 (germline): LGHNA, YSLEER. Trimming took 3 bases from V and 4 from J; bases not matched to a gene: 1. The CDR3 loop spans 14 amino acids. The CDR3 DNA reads TGCGCCAGCAGCCAGGGACAGGATAATGAAAAACTGTTTTTT. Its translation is CASSQGQDNEKLFF.

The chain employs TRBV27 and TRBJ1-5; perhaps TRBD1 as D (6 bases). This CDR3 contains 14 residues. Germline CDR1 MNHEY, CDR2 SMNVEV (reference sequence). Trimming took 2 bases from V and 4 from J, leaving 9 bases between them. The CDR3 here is CASSLQGFNQPQHF. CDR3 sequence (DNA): TGTGCCAGCAGTTTACAGGGGTTTAATCAGCCCCAGCATTTT.

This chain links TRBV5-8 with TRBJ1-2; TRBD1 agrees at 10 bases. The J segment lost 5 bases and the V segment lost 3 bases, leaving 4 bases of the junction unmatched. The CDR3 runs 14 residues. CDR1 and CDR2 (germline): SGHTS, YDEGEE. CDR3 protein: CASSSGQGGYGYTF. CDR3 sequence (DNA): TGTGCCAGCAGCTCCGGACAGGGGGGATATGGCTACACCTTC.

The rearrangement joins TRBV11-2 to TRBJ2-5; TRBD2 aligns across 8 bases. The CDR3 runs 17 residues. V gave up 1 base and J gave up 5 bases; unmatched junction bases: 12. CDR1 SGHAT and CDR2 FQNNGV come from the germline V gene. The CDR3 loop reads CASSLGASGGPRETQYF. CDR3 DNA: TGTGCCAGCAGCTTAGGGGCCAGCGGGGGTCCCCGGGAGACCCAGTACTTC.

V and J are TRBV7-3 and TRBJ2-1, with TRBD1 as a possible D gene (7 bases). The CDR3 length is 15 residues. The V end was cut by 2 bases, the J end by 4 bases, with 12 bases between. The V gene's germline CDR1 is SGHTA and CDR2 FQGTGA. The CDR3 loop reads CASSLSGGTYNEQFF. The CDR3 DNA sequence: TGTGCCAGCAGCTTATCAGGGGGGACTTACAATGAGCAGTTCTTC.

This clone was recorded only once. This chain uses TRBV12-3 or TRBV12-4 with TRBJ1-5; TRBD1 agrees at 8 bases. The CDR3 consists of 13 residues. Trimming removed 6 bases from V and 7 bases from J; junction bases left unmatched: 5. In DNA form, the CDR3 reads TGTGCCAGCAGCCTTGACAGGGGACAGCCCCAGCATTTT. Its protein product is CASSLDRGQPQHF.

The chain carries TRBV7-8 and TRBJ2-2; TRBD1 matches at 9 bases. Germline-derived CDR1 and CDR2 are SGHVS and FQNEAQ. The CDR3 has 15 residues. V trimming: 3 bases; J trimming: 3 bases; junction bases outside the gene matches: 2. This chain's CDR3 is CASSLWTGDTGELFF. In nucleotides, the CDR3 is TGTGCCAGCAGCTTGTGGACAGGGGACACCGGGGAGCTGTTTTTT.

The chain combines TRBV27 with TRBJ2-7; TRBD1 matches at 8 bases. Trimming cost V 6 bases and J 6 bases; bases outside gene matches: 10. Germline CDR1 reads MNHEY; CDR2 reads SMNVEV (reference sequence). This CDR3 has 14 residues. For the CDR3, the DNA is TGTGCCAGCAGCCTATCGGACAGGGCCTCCGAGCAGTACTTC. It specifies CASSLSDRASEQYF.

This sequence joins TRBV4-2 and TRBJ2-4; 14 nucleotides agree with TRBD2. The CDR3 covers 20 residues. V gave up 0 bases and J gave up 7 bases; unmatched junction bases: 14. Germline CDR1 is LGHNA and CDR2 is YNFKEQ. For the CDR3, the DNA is TGTGCCAGCAGCCAAGACGGTCTGCGGGGACTAGCGGGAGTGAGGAACATTCAGTACTTC. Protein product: CASSQDGLRGLAGVRNIQYF.

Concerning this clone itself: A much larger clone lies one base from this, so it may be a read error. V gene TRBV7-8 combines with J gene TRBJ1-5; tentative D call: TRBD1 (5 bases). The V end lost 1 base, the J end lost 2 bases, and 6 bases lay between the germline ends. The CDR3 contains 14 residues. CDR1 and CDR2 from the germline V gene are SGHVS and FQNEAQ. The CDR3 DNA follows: TGTGCCAGCAGCTTAGGACAGCGCAATCAGCCCCAGCATTTT. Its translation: CASSLGQRNQPQHF.

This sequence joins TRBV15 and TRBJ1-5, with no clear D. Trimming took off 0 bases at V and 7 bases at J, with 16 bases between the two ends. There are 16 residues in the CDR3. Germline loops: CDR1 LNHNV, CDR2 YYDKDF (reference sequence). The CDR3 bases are TGTGCCACCAGCAGAGATGCGGGGAAAACTCGACAGCCCCAGCATTTT. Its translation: CATSRDAGKTRQPQHF. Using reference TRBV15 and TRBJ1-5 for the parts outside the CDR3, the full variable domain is DAMVIQNPRYQVTQFGKPVTLSCSQTLNHNVMYWYQQKSSQAPKLLFHYYDKDFNNEADTPDNFQSRRPNTSFCFLDIRSPGLGDTAMYLCATSRDAGKTRQPQHFGDGTRLSIL.

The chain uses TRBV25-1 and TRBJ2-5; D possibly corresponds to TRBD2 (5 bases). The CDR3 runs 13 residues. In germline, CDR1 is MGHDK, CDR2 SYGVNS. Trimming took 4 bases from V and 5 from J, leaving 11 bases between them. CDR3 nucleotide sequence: TGTGCCAGCAGTGCTAGAGGGCGGGAGACCCAGTACTTC. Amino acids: CASSARGRETQYF.

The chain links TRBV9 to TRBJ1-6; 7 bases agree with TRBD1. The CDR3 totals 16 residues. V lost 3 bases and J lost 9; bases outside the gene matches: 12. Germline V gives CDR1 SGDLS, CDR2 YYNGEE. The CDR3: CASSAWDSRALSPLHF. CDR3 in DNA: TGTGCCAGCAGCGCCTGGGACAGCCGGGCTCTTTCACCCCTCCACTTT.

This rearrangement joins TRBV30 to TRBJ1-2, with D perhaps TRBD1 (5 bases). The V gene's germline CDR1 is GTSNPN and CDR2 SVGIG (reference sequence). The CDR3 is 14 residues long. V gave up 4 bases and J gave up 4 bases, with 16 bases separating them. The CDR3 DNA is TGTGCCTGGACGGAGGGTGGGGACCTCTATGGCTACACCTTC. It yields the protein CAWTEGGDLYGYTF. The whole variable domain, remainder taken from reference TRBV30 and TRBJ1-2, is SQTIHQWPATLVQPVGSPLSLECTVEGTSNPNLYWYRQAAGRGLQLLFYSVGIGQISSEVPQNLSASRPQDRQFILSSKKLLLSDSGFYLCAWTEGGDLYGYTFGSGTRLTVV.

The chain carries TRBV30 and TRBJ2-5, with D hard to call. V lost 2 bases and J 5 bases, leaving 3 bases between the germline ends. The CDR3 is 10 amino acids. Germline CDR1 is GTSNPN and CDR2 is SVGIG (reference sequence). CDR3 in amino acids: CAWSQETQYF. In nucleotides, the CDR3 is TGTGCCTGGAGTCAGGAGACCCAGTACTTC.

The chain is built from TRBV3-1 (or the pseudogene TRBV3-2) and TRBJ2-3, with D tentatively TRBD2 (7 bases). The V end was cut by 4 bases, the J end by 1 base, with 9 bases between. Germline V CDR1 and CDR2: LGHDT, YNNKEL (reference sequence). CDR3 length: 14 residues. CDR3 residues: CASSLGGGTDTQYF. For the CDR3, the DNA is TGTGCCAGCAGCCTAGGGGGGGGCACAGATACGCAGTATTTT.